The clone carrying this T cell receptor (beta chain) has a handful of counts. These data belong to a study of T-cell reconstitution after alpha-beta-depleted transplantation in children. It was with unique molecular identifiers that the TCRbeta library was prepared. TCRdb redid the calling of the PCR reads with MiXCR, one entry per CDR3 protein. The table shows hundreds of thousands of distinct CDR3 sequences, with 16% occurring only once. V trimming: 3 bases; J trimming: 4 bases; junction bases outside the gene matches: 6. This CDR3 has 14 amino acids. From germline, CDR1 is SQVTM and CDR2 ANQGSEA. This clonotype was sampled from a human donor who donated a stem cell graft to a child with acute myeloid leukemia. The material was PBMCs from the stem cell graft donor, obtained from the stem cell graft. The V gene is TRBV29-1, the J gene TRBJ2-5, with 9 bases identical to TRBD1. The CDR3 is CSVEVQGARETQYF. In nucleotides, the CDR3 is TGCAGCGTTGAGGTACAGGGGGCAAGAGAGACCCAGTACTTC.